The 4 T cell receptor beta chains in this list originate from one sample, sequenced in a study of cytomegalovirus exposure and HLA in healthy donors. PCR primers comprised 60 Vbeta and 13 Jbeta primers. Measured with immunoSEQ multiplex PCR; TCRdb has only the in-frame clones, and not every one. The sample shows 85,000 to 90,000 clones, about three quarters of them seen only once. Sample: PBMCs. Receptors were obtained from a man aged 25 to 40 in good health and CMV-seropositive.

The rearrangement joins TRBV15 to TRBJ2-5; TRBD2 agrees at 7 bases. Gene TRBJ2-7 matches the end of the DNA better, so the J call may be wrong. CDR1 and CDR2 (germline): LNHNV, YYDKDF (reference sequence). This CDR3 region has 14 residues. Written as DNA, the CDR3 is TGTGCCACCAGCAGAGACAGCGGGAAGTACGAGCAGTACTTC. Protein: CATSRDSGKYEQYF.

The genes are TRBV9 and TRBJ2-5; D is ambiguous. The V end was cut by 0 bases, the J end by 9 bases, with 18 bases between. CDR1 is SGDLS and CDR2 is YYNGEE in the germline V gene. The CDR3 runs 15 residues. This chain's CDR3 is CASSVGGGSLLPQYF. DNA for the CDR3: TGTGCCAGCAGCGTAGGCGGCGGCTCTTTGCTGCCCCAGTACTTC.

In the case of this clone: Other DNA sequences in the same sample also yield this CDR3. The rearrangement links TRBV6-5 to TRBJ1-2, with 7 positions matching TRBD1. The germline CDR1 and CDR2 sequences are MNHEY and SVGAGI. The trim removed 0 bases at V and 5 bases at J, leaving 6 bases unmatched. The CDR3 runs 15 residues. The CDR3, as DNA: TGTGCCAGCAGTTACTCGGCAGGGGGAGGATATGGCTACACCTTC. Its protein is CASSYSAGGGYGYTF.

The rearrangement uses TRBV29-1 and TRBJ2-1, with a possible D match to TRBD2 (6 bases). Germline CDR1 SQVTM, CDR2 ANQGSEA. The CDR3 has 15 residues. V was clipped by 6 bases and J by 7 bases, with 22 bases between them. The chain's CDR3 is CSVYPTGKEGNEQFF. The CDR3 DNA reads as TGCAGCGTCTACCCTACCGGGAAGGAGGGTAATGAGCAGTTCTTC.